This T cell receptor (beta chain) was documented in a study of a mutant IDH1 vaccine in newly diagnosed glioma. Looking at the study overall: In some groups vaccination began 4-6 weeks post-radiotherapy; others received it with temozolomide.

Comment on this clone: Its cognate antigen is unknown. The junction departs from the called germline gene at one end, perhaps through a read error.

Germline-derived CDR1 and CDR2 are MNHNS and SASEGT. CDR3 length: 15 amino acids. Libraries were prepared by immunoSEQ multiplex PCR; TCRdb keeps only in-frame clonotypes and omits some of them. The sample shows roughly 70,000 clones, roughly 83% of them seen only once. Time point here: week 11, during vaccination. Every vaccine dose comprised 300 ug of mutant IDH1 20-mer peptide plus topical imiquimod. Each astrocytoma in the donors was new, WHO grade 3 or 4, IDH1-mutant and ATRX-lost. The clonotype comes from a woman aged 45-59 years with glioma. The rearrangement links TRBV6-1 to TRBJ1-6; no reliable D call. The sample consisted of PBMCs, taken from a glioma patient whose treatment included an IDH1 peptide vaccine. The CDR3 bases are TGTGCCAGCGGTGAATACGGTAATGCTAATTCACCCCTCCACTTT. As protein: CASGEYGNANSPLHF.